This entry lists 20 T cell receptor beta chains sequenced from one sample in a study of blood T cell repertoires in COVID-19. Sequencing used immunoSEQ multiplex PCR; TCRdb keeps in-frame clones, though not all of them. The repertoire holds about 160,000 clones, with around 81% as singletons. Specimen: peripheral blood. These receptors were taken from a man aged 55 to 70 with active or convalescent COVID-19.

This chain connects TRBV29-1 to TRBJ2-1; 8 bases match TRBD2. With V trimmed by 4 bases and J by 4 bases, 6 bases remained unmatched. This CDR3 spans 14 amino acids. Per the germline V gene, CDR1 is SQVTM and CDR2 is ANQGSEA. The CDR3: CSVARGGVYNEQFF. DNA of the CDR3: TGCAGCGTTGCCCGGGGGGGAGTATACAATGAGCAGTTCTTC.

The genes are TRBV5-1 and TRBJ1-1; no reliable D call. CDR3 size: 17 residues. CDR1 and CDR2 (germline): SGHRS, YFSETQ. The germline V and J ends were trimmed by 2 bases and 0 bases, with 17 bases remaining between them. The CDR3 DNA is TGCGCCAGCAGCTTCGGCGGAAATATTTTAATGAACACTGAAGCTTTCTTT. Protein sequence: CASSFGGNILMNTEAFF. The full variable domain, rest sourced from reference TRBV5-1 and TRBJ1-1, is KAGVTQTPRYLIKTRGQQVTLSCSPISGHRSVSWYQQTPGQGLQFLFEYFSETQRNKGNFPGRFSGRQFSNSRSEMNVSTLELGDSALYLCASSFGGNILMNTEAFFGQGTRLTVV.

This chain links TRBV28 with TRBJ1-5; D gene ambiguous. V was cut by 6 bases and J by 0 bases, with 9 bases left in between. Germline CDR1 is MDHEN and CDR2 is SYDVKM. The CDR3 runs 14 residues. As DNA, the CDR3 is TGTGCCAGCAGCCCAGACTATAGCAATCAGCCCCAGCATTTT. Amino acid sequence: CASSPDYSNQPQHF.

The chain combines TRBV6-1 with TRBJ2-1, with unresolved D. The CDR3 is made up of 15 amino acids. Germline CDR1 reads MNHNS; CDR2 reads SASEGT. The germline V and J ends were trimmed by 2 bases and 4 bases, with 12 bases remaining between them. This CDR3 is CASSELSAQYNEQFF. The CDR3 DNA reads as TGTGCCAGCAGTGAATTGTCAGCGCAATACAATGAGCAGTTCTTC.

The V gene is TRBV4-1, the J gene TRBJ1-5; 8 nucleotides align to TRBD1. The CDR3 runs to 15 residues. Germline loops: CDR1 MGHRA, CDR2 YSYEKL. The ends lost 1 base at V and 1 base at J; junction bases unmatched: 0. The CDR3 loop reads CASSQGQGSNQPQHF. The CDR3 region has the DNA TGCGCCAGCAGCCAAGGACAGGGGAGCAATCAGCCCCAGCATTTT.

This chain uses TRBV5-6 with TRBJ1-5; D remains ambiguous. CDR3 length equals 14 residues. With 1 base removed from V and 6 bases from J, the gap between germline ends came to 11 bases. Germline V lookup: CDR1 SGHDT, CDR2 YYEEEE. This CDR3 is CASSLSGLGQPQHF. The DNA of the CDR3 is TGTGCCAGCAGCTTGTCTGGTCTAGGTCAGCCCCAGCATTTT.

This clone has just a few counts. The chain carries TRBV29-1 and TRBJ1-1, with D hard to call. The CDR3 runs 14 residues. The V gene's germline CDR1 is SQVTM and CDR2 ANQGSEA. V dropped 3 bases and J dropped 5 bases, with 16 bases sitting between them. The CDR3 protein is CSVDFGLFTTEAFF. DNA for the CDR3: TGCAGCGTTGACTTTGGGCTTTTTACTACTGAAGCTTTCTTT.

A remark on this clone: The sample contains more than one DNA sequence encoding this CDR3. V usage is TRBV5-4 and J usage is TRBJ1-2; 9 bases map to TRBD1. The CDR3 spans 14 residues. J gave up 2 bases and V 4 bases, and 3 bases lay outside the gene matches. The germline V gene encodes CDR1 SGHNT and CDR2 YYREEE (reference sequence). In DNA form, the CDR3 reads TGTGCCAGCAGCCCCGACAGGGGGAACTATGGCTACACCTTC. This translates into CASSPDRGNYGYTF.

The chain couples TRBV29-1 to TRBJ1-2; D may be TRBD1 (5 bases). The CDR3 has 12 amino acids. V was trimmed by 4 bases and J by 3 bases, leaving 9 bases between them. The germline V gene has CDR1 SQVTM and CDR2 ANQGSEA. Written as DNA, the CDR3 is TGCAGCGTTGTAGGGACTTACTATGGCTACACCTTC. It is translated as CSVVGTYYGYTF.

The chain carries TRBV5-1 and TRBJ2-2; 12 bases match TRBD2. V dropped 4 bases and J dropped 3; count of bases not matched to a gene: 1. Germline CDR1 SGHRS, CDR2 YFSETQ. CDR3 length: 15 residues. The CDR3 loop is CASSPSGRDTGELFF. As DNA, the CDR3 is TGCGCCAGCAGCCCTAGCGGGAGGGACACCGGGGAGCTGTTTTTT.

The chain recombines TRBV5-1 with TRBJ1-6, with D perhaps matching TRBD1 (6 bases). V shed 2 bases and J shed 8 bases, with 11 bases lying between them. Germline CDR1 and CDR2: SGHRS and YFSETQ. This CDR3 contains 14 residues. The DNA for the CDR3 is TGCGCCAGCAGCTTCACAGGGAATTATTCACCCCTCCACTTT. This gives the protein CASSFTGNYSPLHF. Based on the CDR3 plus reference TRBV5-1 and TRBJ1-6, the full variable domain is KAGVTQTPRYLIKTRGQQVTLSCSPISGHRSVSWYQQTPGQGLQFLFEYFSETQRNKGNFPGRFSGRQFSNSRSEMNVSTLELGDSALYLCASSFTGNYSPLHFGNGTRLTVT.

V gene TRBV6-5 combines with J gene TRBJ2-4; 9 nucleotides agree with TRBD1. CDR1 and CDR2 (germline): MNHEY, SVGAGI. V lost 6 bases and J lost 12; bases outside the gene matches: 9. This CDR3 spans 13 amino acids. The CDR3 DNA reads TGTGCCAGCAGCGCCACAGGGGGCGCCGCTCAGTACTTC. Translation gives CASSATGGAAQYF.

The chain combines TRBV19 with TRBJ2-5, with 8 bases fitting TRBD2. V dropped 4 bases and J dropped 3; count of bases not matched to a gene: 7. This CDR3 spans 15 amino acids. In germline, CDR1 is LNHDA, CDR2 SQIVND (reference sequence). The CDR3 region has the DNA TGTGCCAGTAGTAACCCCGGACTAGCCAAAGAGACCCAGTACTTC. Encoded protein: CASSNPGLAKETQYF.

The gene calls are TRBV11-2 and TRBJ2-3; 11 bases line up with TRBD2. CDR3 length: 17 residues. The V segment lost 4 bases and the J segment 11 bases; nucleotides outside the gene matches: 17. Germline lookup yields CDR1 SGHAT and CDR2 FQNNGV. The CDR3 region has the DNA TGTGCCAGCAGCTACGGGGGACTAGCGGATCGTCGAGTATGGCAGTATTTT. Amino acids: CASSYGGLADRRVWQYF. Based on the CDR3 plus reference TRBV11-2 and TRBJ2-3, the full variable domain is EAGVAQSPRYKIIEKRQSVAFWCNPISGHATLYWYQQILGQGPKLLIQFQNNGVVDDSQLPKDRFSAERLKGVDSTLKIQPAKLEDSAVYLCASSYGGLADRRVWQYFGPGTRLTVL.

The V and J genes are TRBV20-1 and TRBJ1-2; possibly TRBD1 for D (5 bases). This CDR3 is 11 amino acids long. V was clipped by 1 base and J by 8 bases, with 8 bases between them. Germline CDR1 and CDR2: DFQATT and SNEGSKA (reference sequence). Here the CDR3 DNA reads TGCAGTGCTAGAGGGGGCGTCGGCTACACCTTC. Amino acids: CSARGGVGYTF.

The chain couples TRBV5-4 to TRBJ2-2; unclear D gene. Germline lookup yields CDR1 SGHNT and CDR2 YYREEE (reference sequence). This CDR3 is built from 15 residues. The germline V and J ends were trimmed by 1 base and 0 bases, with 7 bases remaining between them. The CDR3 DNA is TGTGCCAGCAGCTTGAGTCTAGCGAACACCGGGGAGCTGTTTTTT. Translated: CASSLSLANTGELFF.

The genes are TRBV6-5 and TRBJ1-2, with TRBD1 identical over 9 bases. This CDR3 region has 14 residues. Per germline, CDR1 MNHEY and CDR2 SVGAGI. After removal of 4 bases from V and 5 bases from J, the junction contained 5 bases not matched to a gene. The CDR3 protein is CASSLGQGRYGYTF. CDR3 coding DNA: TGTGCCAGCAGTTTGGGACAGGGAAGGTATGGCTACACCTTC.

The J gene is TRBJ2-6, the V gene TRBV4-2, with 14 bases that match TRBD2. The CDR3 length is 19 residues. From germline, CDR1 is LGHNA and CDR2 YNFKEQ. V gave up 3 bases and J gave up 3 bases; unmatched junction bases: 7. CDR3 amino acids: CASSQPGTSGSYGANVLTF. In DNA, the CDR3 is TGTGCCAGCAGCCAGCCCGGGACTAGCGGGAGTTATGGGGCCAACGTCCTGACTTTC.

The chain is built from TRBV28 and TRBJ2-2; 9 bases map to TRBD1. CDR1 is MDHEN, CDR2 SYDVKM, per germline. Losses at the gene ends were 6 bases for V and 5 bases for J; bases not matched to a gene: 10. The CDR3 runs 16 residues. The CDR3 nucleotides read TGTGCCAGCAGCTCACAGGGGGCTTCGGGGACCGGGGAGCTGTTTTTT. Translating gives CASSSQGASGTGELFF. The full variable domain, in which reference TRBV28 and TRBJ2-2 provide the parts outside the CDR3, is DVKVTQSSRYLVKRTGEKVFLECVQDMDHENMFWYRQDPGLGLRLIYFSYDVKMKEKGDIPEGYSVSREKKERFSLILESASTNQTSMYLCASSSQGASGTGELFFGEGSRLTVL.

This chain uses TRBV4-2 with TRBJ2-7, with D possibly being TRBD2 (6 bases). In germline, CDR1 is LGHNA, CDR2 YNFKEQ. The V and J ends lost 1 base and 7 bases respectively, with 14 bases between them. The length of the CDR3 is 14 residues. The DNA of the CDR3 is TGTGCCAGCAGCCAAGCGGCGGGAACGAGGGAGCAGTACTTC. This codes for CASSQAAGTREQYF.